Detailed here is one T cell receptor (beta chain). There are 14 residues in the CDR3. The V end was cut by 6 bases, the J end by 0 bases, with 10 bases between. Germline CDR1 and CDR2: LNHDA and SQIVND (reference sequence). Clones were read by immunoSEQ multiplex PCR, and TCRdb kept only the in-frame ones, dropping some. The sample contains about 2.4 million clones, roughly 93% of which appear only once. The data were obtained in a study of shared clonotypes between healthy human individuals. This sequence was found in a young man in good health. Some clones in this sample may be carry-over from other donors' samples. Sequences were obtained from naive CD4+ T cells from PBMCs. Sample subset: CD45RA+ positively selected. The chain carries TRBV19 and TRBJ2-3; TRBD2 is a possible D gene (6 bases). CDR3 bases: TGTGCCAGTAGACTAGCCCCGAGCACAGATACGCAGTATTTT. Translation gives CASRLAPSTDTQYF.